Listed here are 21 T cell receptor beta chains from one sample, sequenced in a study of CD8 T cells in Susac syndrome. RNA was extracted with the RNeasy kit, and a quantity of about 0.45 to 1 ug was reverse transcribed using random hexamers. Via MiXCR, TCRdb re-called the immunoSEQ multiplex PCR reads, giving one row per CDR3 protein. The table has about 300,000 distinct CDR3 sequences, almost 85% seen once. The specimen sequenced was CD8+ T cells from PBMCs. The origin of the receptors is a human donor with multiple sclerosis.

The chain employs TRBV27 and TRBJ2-7; 9 positions match TRBD1. CDR1 and CDR2 (germline): MNHEY, SMNVEV (reference sequence). The V segment lost 5 bases and the J segment 1 base; nucleotides outside the gene matches: 12. The CDR3 consists of 17 residues. CDR3 sequence reads: CASSLTGGAWRSYEQYF. CDR3 sequence (DNA): TGTGCCAGCAGTCTTACAGGGGGCGCTTGGAGGTCCTACGAGCAGTACTTC.

The chain couples TRBV3-1 to TRBJ2-7; the D gene is possibly TRBD2 (6 bases). V was trimmed by 0 bases and J by 3 bases, leaving 12 bases between them. This CDR3 has 15 amino acids. In germline, CDR1 is LGHDT, CDR2 YNNKEL (reference sequence). The DNA of the CDR3 is TGTGCCAGCAGCCAAGAGGGACTCTTAGGCTACGAGCAGTACTTC. Translation gives CASSQEGLLGYEQYF.

The rearrangement joins TRBV3-1 to TRBJ2-7; 7 bases line up with TRBD2. CDR1 is LGHDT, CDR2 YNNKEL, per germline (reference sequence). The CDR3 contains 16 residues. V was pared by 5 bases and J by 0 bases, with 10 bases of the junction left unmatched. CDR3 nucleotide sequence: TGTGCCAGCAGCAGAGGACGGGGGGTTTACTCCTACGAGCAGTACTTC. Protein sequence: CASSRGRGVYSYEQYF.

The rearrangement uses TRBV20-1 and TRBJ2-1, with TRBD2 identical over 10 bases. V lost 6 bases and J lost 5; bases outside the gene matches: 13. Germline V gives CDR1 DFQATT, CDR2 SNEGSKA (reference sequence). The CDR3 runs 16 residues. CDR3 protein: CSADLSGRAWDNEQFF. In DNA, the CDR3 is TGCAGTGCCGATCTGAGCGGGAGGGCCTGGGACAATGAGCAGTTCTTC.

The chain combines TRBV20-1 with TRBJ1-2; D unclear. The CDR3 runs to 14 residues. CDR1 is DFQATT, CDR2 SNEGSKA, per germline (reference sequence). Trimming stripped 5 bases from V and 11 bases from J, with 24 bases between. Here the CDR3 DNA reads TGCAGTGCTGGCCACCAAAAGGGCTCTTTCGGGTACACCTTC. Protein: CSAGHQKGSFGYTF.

The chain employs TRBV7-6 and TRBJ2-1, with 8 positions matching TRBD2. The V and J ends lost 0 bases and 8 bases, in that order; junction bases with no gene match: 3. There are 14 residues in the CDR3. CDR1 is SGHVS, CDR2 FNYEAQ, per germline. This CDR3 is CASSLAGLADEQFF. The CDR3 DNA reads as TGTGCCAGCAGCTTAGCAGGACTAGCCGATGAGCAGTTCTTC.

The chain uses TRBV27 and TRBJ1-2, with D unresolved. V was trimmed by 6 bases and J by 4 bases, leaving 15 bases between them. Germline values: CDR1 MNHEY, CDR2 SMNVEV (reference sequence). The CDR3 totals 14 residues. The DNA for the CDR3 is TGTGCCAGCAGAACCGGGTCTCCAAGCTATGGCTACACCTTC. Translated, it gives CASRTGSPSYGYTF.

The J gene is TRBJ2-5, the V gene TRBV11-2; D is perhaps TRBD1 or TRBD2 (5 bases each). Germline loops: CDR1 SGHAT, CDR2 FQNNGV. V gave up 10 bases and J gave up 5 bases, with 23 bases separating them. The CDR3 runs 15 residues. The CDR3 bases are TGTGCCACCAAAGGAGAGCGAGGGGCTAGTGAGACCCAGTACTTC. Protein product: CATKGERGASETQYF.

V is TRBV13 and J is TRBJ2-7; TRBD1 agrees at 9 bases. CDR1 and CDR2 (germline): PRHDT, FYEKMQ (reference sequence). V trimming: 0 bases; J trimming: 5 bases; junction bases outside the gene matches: 11. The CDR3 is made up of 17 amino acids. The DNA of the CDR3 is TGTGCCAGCAGCTTAGGCCTATGGGGACAGGGATCCGACGAGCAGTACTTC. It specifies CASSLGLWGQGSDEQYF.

The V call is TRBV19, the J call TRBJ1-1; D is undetermined. The germline V and J ends were trimmed by 3 bases and 4 bases, with 12 bases remaining between them. The germline V gene has CDR1 LNHDA and CDR2 SQIVND (reference sequence). This CDR3 is 14 amino acids long. This chain's CDR3 is CASSILGVPTEAFF. For the CDR3, the DNA is TGTGCCAGTAGTATTTTAGGAGTGCCCACTGAAGCTTTCTTT.

The rearrangement uses TRBV7-9 and TRBJ1-1, with D unclear. V was clipped by 6 bases and J by 1 base, with 9 bases between them. Germline CDR1 reads SEHNR; CDR2 reads FQNEAQ (reference sequence). The length of the CDR3 is 13 residues. The CDR3 region is CASRDGRNTEAFF. The CDR3 bases are TGTGCCAGCAGGGATGGAAGGAACACTGAAGCTTTCTTT.

V gene TRBV7-9 combines with J gene TRBJ2-2; D is unresolved. Germline V gives CDR1 SEHNR, CDR2 FQNEAQ (reference sequence). The CDR3 extends over 15 amino acids. The germline V and J ends were trimmed by 5 bases and 3 bases, with 13 bases remaining between them. The CDR3 here is CASSQLAGYTGELFF. CDR3 DNA sequence: TGTGCCAGCAGCCAACTCGCAGGTTACACCGGGGAGCTGTTTTTT.

The chain couples TRBV6-5 to TRBJ1-2; 7 bases are a match to TRBD1. This CDR3 spans 16 amino acids. V shed 2 bases, J shed 4 bases, and the junction held 10 bases outside the gene matches. Looked up from germline, CDR1 is MNHEY and CDR2 is SVGAGI. The CDR3 sequence is CASSYRGTESVYGYTF. The CDR3 nucleotides are TGTGCCAGCAGTTACAGGGGGACAGAATCTGTCTATGGCTACACCTTC.

This clonotype was seen only a few times. CDR3 nucleotides: TGTGCCAGCAGCAAACTGGGGACCACGTCCTACGAGCAGTACTTC. Residues: CASSKLGTTSYEQYF. This chain links TRBV6-1 with TRBJ2-7, with D perhaps matching TRBD1 or TRBD2 (5 bases each). The CDR3 sequence is 15 residues long. Germline-derived CDR1 and CDR2 are MNHNS and SASEGT. V lost 6 bases and J lost 1, with 16 bases in between.

The chain links TRBV27 to TRBJ2-7; 9 bases line up with TRBD1. Germline CDR1 is MNHEY and CDR2 is SMNVEV (reference sequence). The CDR3 is made up of 15 amino acids. The trim removed 5 bases at V and 3 bases at J, leaving 8 bases unmatched. Written as DNA, the CDR3 is TGTGCCAGCAGTATAACCGGGACAGGGTACTACGAGCAGTACTTC. Its protein is CASSITGTGYYEQYF.

This chain connects TRBV29-1 to TRBJ2-1, with 14 bases fitting TRBD2. V trimming: 4 bases; J trimming: 7 bases; junction bases outside the gene matches: 6. The CDR3 length is 15 residues. Germline V gives CDR1 SQVTM, CDR2 ANQGSEA. The CDR3 reads CSVGGTSGSMNEQFF. DNA of the CDR3: TGCAGCGTTGGAGGGACTAGCGGGAGCATGAATGAGCAGTTCTTC.

The chain's CDR3 is CASVAALVINEQFF. For the CDR3, the DNA is TGTGCCAGCGTGGCGGCCTTGGTGATCAATGAGCAGTTCTTC. The chain joins TRBV7-8 to TRBJ2-1; D call uncertain. V lost 8 bases and J lost 6, with 17 bases in between. The CDR3 loop spans 14 amino acids. The germline V gene encodes CDR1 SGHVS and CDR2 FQNEAQ.

This chain uses TRBV20-1 with TRBJ2-1; no clear D. The V and J ends lost 5 bases and 7 bases respectively, with 12 bases between them. Germline-derived CDR1 and CDR2 are DFQATT and SNEGSKA (reference sequence). This CDR3 region has 12 residues. The CDR3 protein is CSALPRGNEQFF. CDR3 sequence (DNA): TGCAGTGCTCTCCCCCGTGGGAATGAGCAGTTCTTC.

In DNA, the CDR3 is TGCAGTGCTAGCCTTTATGTACTGGCGGTAGCTAACTATGGCTACACCTTC. This translates into CSASLYVLAVANYGYTF. The genes are TRBV20-1 and TRBJ1-2; D is undetermined. CDR3 length: 17 residues. Germline values: CDR1 DFQATT, CDR2 SNEGSKA (reference sequence). Trimming pared 3 bases from V and 0 bases from J, leaving 20 bases between.

The V and J genes are TRBV20-1 and TRBJ2-7; 10 bases agree with TRBD2. Looked up from germline, CDR1 is DFQATT and CDR2 is SNEGSKA (reference sequence). J was trimmed by 3 bases and V by 6 bases; bases with no gene match: 11. The CDR3 spans 15 residues. Written as DNA, the CDR3 is TGCAGTGCCCCCGGGACTAGCGCGATATTCTACGAGCAGTACTTC. It yields the protein CSAPGTSAIFYEQYF.

This clonotype occurred once. The gene calls are TRBV27 and TRBJ2-3, with 7 bases lining up with TRBD1. There are 15 residues in the CDR3. V was clipped by 8 bases and J by 6 bases; unmatched bases: 14. CDR1 and CDR2 (germline): MNHEY, SMNVEV (reference sequence). The CDR3 sequence: CASGGQQGPRDTQYF. CDR3 nucleotide sequence: TGTGCCAGCGGGGGCCAACAGGGGCCAAGGGATACGCAGTATTTT.